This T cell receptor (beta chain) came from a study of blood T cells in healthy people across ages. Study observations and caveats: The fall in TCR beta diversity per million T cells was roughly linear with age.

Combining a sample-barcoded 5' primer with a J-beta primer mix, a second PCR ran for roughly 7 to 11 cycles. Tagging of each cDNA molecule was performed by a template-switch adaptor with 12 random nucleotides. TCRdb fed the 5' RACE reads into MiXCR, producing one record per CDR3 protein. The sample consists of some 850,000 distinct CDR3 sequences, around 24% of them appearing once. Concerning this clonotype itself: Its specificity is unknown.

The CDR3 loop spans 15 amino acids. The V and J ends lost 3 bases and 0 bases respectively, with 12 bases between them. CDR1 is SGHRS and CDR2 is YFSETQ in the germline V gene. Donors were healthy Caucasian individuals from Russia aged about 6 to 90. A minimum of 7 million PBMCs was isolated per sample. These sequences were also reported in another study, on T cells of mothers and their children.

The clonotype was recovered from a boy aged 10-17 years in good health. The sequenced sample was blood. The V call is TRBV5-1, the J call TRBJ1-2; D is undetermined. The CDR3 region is CASSSTPGTNYGYTF. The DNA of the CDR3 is TGCGCCAGCAGCTCTACCCCCGGGACTAACTATGGCTACACCTTC. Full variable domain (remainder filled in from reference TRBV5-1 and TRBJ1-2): KAGVTQTPRYLIKTRGQQVTLSCSPISGHRSVSWYQQTPGQGLQFLFEYFSETQRNKGNFPGRFSGRQFSNSRSEMNVSTLELGDSALYLCASSSTPGTNYGYTFGSGTRLTVV.